A selection of T cell receptor beta chains follows, all from one sample in a study of shared clonotypes between healthy human individuals. Here immunoSEQ multiplex PCR was the method, and the copy in TCRdb shows in-frame clones only, minus some. The table includes more than 550,000 clones, 90% to 95% detected once. The sample taken for sequencing was naive CD8+ T cells sorted from blood. The receptor set was obtained from a man aged 25-45 years in good health. CDR3s include the opening cysteine and the closing phenylalanine or tryptophan. A D gene is named only where the DNA matches it firmly. Only part of the rows carry a size: once, few, many, or a class if the clone is expanded.

CDR3 DNA | CDR3 protein | J gene | V gene | D gene | clone size
TGTGCCAGCAGCTCCCGGGACAGACAAGAGACCCAGTACTTC | CASSSRDRQETQYF | TRBJ2-5 | TRBV7-8 | TRBD1 | once
TGCGCCAGCAGCCAAGAAGGTTGGTCGCTTGGGGGCGACGAGTATGGCTACACCTTC | CASSQEGWSLGGDEYGYTF | TRBJ1-2 | TRBV4-3 | . | .
TGTGCCAGCAGCTTAACCGGGACCGGAGATCCGCAGGGCTACACCTTC | CASSLTGTGDPQGYTF | TRBJ1-2 | TRBV7-3 | . | once
TGTGCCAGCAGTTTAGGCCTTGACAGGGGGAGGTACGAGCAGTACTTC | CASSLGLDRGRYEQYF | TRBJ2-7 | TRBV27 | TRBD1 | .
TGCGCCAGCAACCAACGGGCGGGTCAGCCCCAGCATTTT | CASNQRAGQPQHF | TRBJ1-5 | TRBV4-1 | . | .
TGTGCCAGCAGCTTTGGACAGGGCTTTGAGCAGTTCTTC | CASSFGQGFEQFF | TRBJ2-1 | TRBV5-5 | TRBD1 | .
TGTGCCAGCAGCTTATGGGCAGCTGAAGCTTTCTTT | CASSLWAAEAFF | TRBJ1-1 | TRBV11-2 | . | .
TGTGCCAGTAGTATTTCCTTCGGGGGCAATCAGCCCCAGCATTTT | CASSISFGGNQPQHF | TRBJ1-5 | TRBV19 | . | once
TGTGCCACCAGCAGACGCTTAGATACGCAGTATTTT | CATSRRLDTQYF | TRBJ2-3 | TRBV15 | . | .
TGCGCCAGCAGCTTGGAACAGGGTGAGCAGTTCTTC | CASSLEQGEQFF | TRBJ2-1 | TRBV5-1 | . | .
TGTGCCAGCAGCTCAAATTTGGGGTACGAGCAGTACTTC | CASSSNLGYEQYF | TRBJ2-7 | TRBV7-9 | . | .
TGTGCCCCGATGGAAAGACGGCGCTATGAGCAGTTCTTC | CAPMERRRYEQFF | TRBJ2-1 | TRBV30 | . | .
TGCGCCAGCAGCCAAGCGGGACAGGCGAGTGAAGCTTTCTTT | CASSQAGQASEAFF | TRBJ1-1 | TRBV4-1 | TRBD1 | .
TGTGCCAGCAGTCAGGCGGGTGAACGGGGCTACGAGCAGTACTTC | CASSQAGERGYEQYF | TRBJ2-7 | TRBV2 | . | .
TGTGCCAGCAGCCTCGGGACTACCTACGAGCAGTACTTC | CASSLGTTYEQYF | TRBJ2-7 | TRBV13 | TRBD2 | .
TGTGCCAGCAGTCCCGGGACAGGGCTTGATTACGAGCAGTACTTC | CASSPGTGLDYEQYF | TRBJ2-7 | TRBV6-5 | TRBD1 | .
TGCAGCGTTACCGGGACAGGGAAATACAATGAGCAGTTCTTC | CSVTGTGKYNEQFF | TRBJ2-1 | TRBV29-1 | TRBD1 | .